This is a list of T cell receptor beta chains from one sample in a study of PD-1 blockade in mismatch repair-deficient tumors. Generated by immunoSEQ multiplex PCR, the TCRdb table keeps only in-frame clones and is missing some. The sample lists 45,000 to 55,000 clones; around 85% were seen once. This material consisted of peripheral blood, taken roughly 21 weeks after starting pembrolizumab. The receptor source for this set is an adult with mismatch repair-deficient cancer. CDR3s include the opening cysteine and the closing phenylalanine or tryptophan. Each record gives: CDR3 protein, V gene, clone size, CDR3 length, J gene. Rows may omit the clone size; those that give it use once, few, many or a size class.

cdr3_aa: CASFRTGWNTEAFF
v_call: TRBV2
clone_size: NA
cdr3_length: 14
j_call: TRBJ1-1

cdr3_aa: CSVGHNEQFF
v_call: TRBV29-1
clone_size: NA
cdr3_length: 10
j_call: TRBJ2-1

cdr3_aa: CASSLVGWRETSYEQYF
v_call: TRBV5-1
clone_size: NA
cdr3_length: 17
j_call: TRBJ2-7

cdr3_aa: CASSFREETQYF
v_call: TRBV5-1
clone_size: NA
cdr3_length: 12
j_call: TRBJ2-5

cdr3_aa: CASSLTSGSRETQYF
v_call: TRBV7-2
clone_size: once
cdr3_length: 15
j_call: TRBJ2-5

cdr3_aa: CASTKRWGDRGDTEAFF
v_call: TRBV28
clone_size: NA
cdr3_length: 17
j_call: TRBJ1-1

cdr3_aa: CASSYRDRDTAFF
v_call: TRBV6-1
clone_size: NA
cdr3_length: 13
j_call: TRBJ1-1

cdr3_aa: CASSLPGTGPQETQYF
v_call: TRBV5-1
clone_size: NA
cdr3_length: 16
j_call: TRBJ2-5

cdr3_aa: CASSQGGEQFF
v_call: TRBV4-1
clone_size: few
cdr3_length: 11
j_call: TRBJ2-1

cdr3_aa: CASSQGLGNYEQYF
v_call: TRBV4-1
clone_size: NA
cdr3_length: 14
j_call: TRBJ2-7

cdr3_aa: CASSQSQDSYGYTF
v_call: TRBV16
clone_size: NA
cdr3_length: 14
j_call: TRBJ1-2

cdr3_aa: CASSRTENTEAFF
v_call: TRBV18
clone_size: NA
cdr3_length: 13
j_call: TRBJ1-1

cdr3_aa: CASSLDPGGPGETQYF
v_call: TRBV7-6
clone_size: once
cdr3_length: 16
j_call: TRBJ2-5

cdr3_aa: CAWSRPPRQGAAFF
v_call: TRBV30
clone_size: NA
cdr3_length: 14
j_call: TRBJ1-1

cdr3_aa: CASRGYEQYF
v_call: TRBV6-5
clone_size: few
cdr3_length: 10
j_call: TRBJ2-7

cdr3_aa: CASSQVYRRGGQPQHF
v_call: TRBV16
clone_size: NA
cdr3_length: 16
j_call: TRBJ1-5

cdr3_aa: CASRSPGVPDTQYF
v_call: TRBV6-5
clone_size: NA
cdr3_length: 14
j_call: TRBJ2-3

cdr3_aa: CASSYAGSWGANVLTF
v_call: TRBV6-5
clone_size: NA
cdr3_length: 16
j_call: TRBJ2-6

cdr3_aa: CASSLLAGSYEQYF
v_call: TRBV11-2
clone_size: once
cdr3_length: 14
j_call: TRBJ2-7

cdr3_aa: CAWSGSAEGEQYF
v_call: TRBV30
clone_size: few
cdr3_length: 13
j_call: TRBJ2-7

cdr3_aa: CASSSGSYNYGYTF
v_call: TRBV7-3
clone_size: NA
cdr3_length: 14
j_call: TRBJ1-2

cdr3_aa: CASSSSGGVTEAFF
v_call: TRBV7-9
clone_size: NA
cdr3_length: 14
j_call: TRBJ1-1

cdr3_aa: CASKGGRGTADGGYTF
v_call: TRBV5-1
clone_size: NA
cdr3_length: 16
j_call: TRBJ1-2

cdr3_aa: CASSSGLAGSWEQYF
v_call: TRBV5-1
clone_size: NA
cdr3_length: 15
j_call: TRBJ2-7

cdr3_aa: CSAEDASSYNEQFF
v_call: TRBV29-1
clone_size: NA
cdr3_length: 14
j_call: TRBJ2-1

cdr3_aa: CASSPAGIGRSAGELFF
v_call: TRBV18
clone_size: NA
cdr3_length: 17
j_call: TRBJ2-2

cdr3_aa: CASSTNRGAGEQYF
v_call: TRBV11-3
clone_size: NA
cdr3_length: 14
j_call: TRBJ2-7

cdr3_aa: CASNRSGYGYTF
v_call: TRBV28
clone_size: NA
cdr3_length: 12
j_call: TRBJ1-2

cdr3_aa: CASSKAGTGLTDTQYF
v_call: TRBV5-5
clone_size: NA
cdr3_length: 16
j_call: TRBJ2-3

cdr3_aa: CASSVDSWGRVGTDTQYF
v_call: TRBV9
clone_size: NA
cdr3_length: 18
j_call: TRBJ2-3

cdr3_aa: CASSLAHTEAFF
v_call: TRBV5-6
clone_size: NA
cdr3_length: 12
j_call: TRBJ1-1

cdr3_aa: CASSDSRGFRYTF
v_call: TRBV6-4
clone_size: NA
cdr3_length: 13
j_call: TRBJ1-2

cdr3_aa: CASSRGSYYEQYF
v_call: TRBV6-5
clone_size: NA
cdr3_length: 13
j_call: TRBJ2-7

cdr3_aa: CASSKGVRGALDGYTF
v_call: TRBV21-1
clone_size: NA
cdr3_length: 16
j_call: TRBJ1-2

cdr3_aa: CASSSQIGGIGDYGDYEQYF
v_call: TRBV4-1
clone_size: NA
cdr3_length: 20
j_call: TRBJ2-7

cdr3_aa: CAISESTLAFF
v_call: TRBV10-3
clone_size: NA
cdr3_length: 11
j_call: TRBJ1-1

cdr3_aa: CASSQIFGEQFF
v_call: TRBV4-3
clone_size: NA
cdr3_length: 12
j_call: TRBJ2-1